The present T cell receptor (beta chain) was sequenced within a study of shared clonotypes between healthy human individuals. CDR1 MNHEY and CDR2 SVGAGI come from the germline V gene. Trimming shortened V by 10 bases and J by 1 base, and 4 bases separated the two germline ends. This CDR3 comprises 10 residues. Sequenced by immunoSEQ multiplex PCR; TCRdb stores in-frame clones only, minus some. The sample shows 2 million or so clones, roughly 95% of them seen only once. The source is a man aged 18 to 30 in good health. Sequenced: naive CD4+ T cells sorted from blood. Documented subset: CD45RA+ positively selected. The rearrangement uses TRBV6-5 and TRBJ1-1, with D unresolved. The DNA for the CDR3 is TGTGCCACGGGGAACACTGAAGCTTTCTTT. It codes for CATGNTEAFF.